The text below deals with one T cell receptor beta chain. The data belong to a study of blood T cell repertoires in COVID-19. The V end lost 2 bases, the J end lost 4 bases, and 7 bases lay between the germline ends. The CDR3 is 13 amino acids. Germline V gene data show CDR1 as SGHAT and CDR2 as FQNNGV. Libraries were prepared by immunoSEQ multiplex PCR; TCRdb keeps only in-frame clonotypes and omits some of them. This sample carries about 190,000 clones, 80% of them seen once, and the ten largest clones take less than 7%. The sample comprised peripheral blood. The sequence was collected from a man between 60 and 75 years old with acute or convalescent COVID-19. The V call is TRBV11-2, the J call TRBJ2-3; D is undetermined. The CDR3 here is CASSLTAADTQYF. The DNA of the CDR3 is TGTGCCAGCAGCTTAACAGCAGCAGATACGCAGTATTTT.